A selection of T cell receptor beta chains follows, all from one sample in a study of blood T cell repertoires in COVID-19. Repertoires were generated with immunoSEQ multiplex PCR, while TCRdb's copy carries only in-frame clones and drops some. The table has 200,000 to 250,000 clones, roughly 88% seen once; the top ten hold roughly 6%. The sequenced sample consisted of peripheral blood. All receptors come from a woman younger than 45 with COVID-19, enrolled during active disease. Each CDR3 is given with its conserved first and last residue. D genes are given only for firm matches. Clone size is given for some rows only: seen once, a few or many times, or a class if the clone is expanded.

D gene	clone size	V gene	J gene	CDR3 protein	CDR3 DNA
.	.	TRBV27	TRBJ1-1	CASSWTAHTEAFF	TGTGCCAGCAGTTGGACAGCACACACTGAAGCTTTCTTT
TRBD2	.	TRBV4-1	TRBJ2-7	CASSQDFGTSGGAVEQYF	TGCGCCAGCAGCCAAGACTTCGGGACTAGCGGGGGGGCAGTCGAGCAGTACTTC
TRBD2	.	TRBV4-1	TRBJ2-5	CASSPRLAGVGETQYF	TGCGCCAGCAGCCCCCGACTAGCGGGGGTGGGGGAGACCCAGTACTTC
TRBD1	.	TRBV6-5	TRBJ1-2	CASRTQGAFGYTF	TGTGCCAGCAGGACCCAGGGGGCGTTTGGCTACACCTTC
TRBD1	.	TRBV19	TRBJ2-3	CASSNPRDSYTDTQYF	TGTGCCAGTAGTAACCCCCGGGACAGCTACACAGATACGCAGTATTTT
.	.	TRBV20-1	TRBJ2-2	CSASRAGLANTGELFF	TGCAGTGCTAGTAGGGCGGGGCTGGCGAACACCGGGGAGCTGTTTTTT
.	.	TRBV5-6	TRBJ1-3	CASGLQGNTIYF	TGTGCCTCAGGGCTGCAGGGAAACACCATATATTTT
.	few	TRBV4-3	TRBJ1-1	CASSQESGRVEAFF	TGCGCCAGCAGCCAAGAATCCGGGAGGGTTGAAGCTTTCTTT
TRBD1	.	TRBV6-2/TRBV6-3	TRBJ2-2	CASSYPGQGARTMNTGELFF	TGTGCCAGCAGTTACCCTGGACAGGGGGCTCGTACAATGAACACCGGGGAGCTGTTTTTT
TRBD1	.	TRBV6-5	TRBJ1-2	CASNPGGSYGYTF	TGTGCCAGCAATCCAGGGGGCAGCTATGGCTACACCTTC
TRBD1	once	TRBV28	TRBJ1-5	CASSLHQGQGGQPQHF	TGTGCCAGCAGTTTACATCAGGGACAGGGAGGTCAGCCCCAGCATTTT
.	.	TRBV7-9	TRBJ2-7	CASSSSGSSYEQYF	TGTGCCAGCAGCTCCAGCGGAAGCTCCTACGAGCAGTACTTC
TRBD2	.	TRBV7-2	TRBJ2-5	CASSILILAGGGETQYF	TGTGCCAGCAGCATTTTAATTCTAGCGGGGGGTGGAGAGACCCAGTACTTC
.	.	TRBV4-1	TRBJ2-7	CASSQEGGGSSYEQYF	TGCGCCAGCAGCCAAGAGGGTGGGGGGAGCTCCTACGAGCAGTACTTC
.	.	TRBV28	TRBJ2-1	CASRPQSSYNEQFF	TGTGCCAGCAGGCCACAGAGCTCCTACAATGAGCAGTTCTTC
.	once	TRBV18	TRBJ1-4	CASSPGTVSNEILFF	TGTGCCAGCTCACCTGGGACTGTATCTAATGAAATACTGTTTTTT
TRBD1	.	TRBV24-1	TRBJ1-5	CATSPGGNQPQHF	TGTGCCACCAGTCCAGGGGGAAATCAGCCCCAGCATTTT
.	.	TRBV3-1/TRBV3-2	TRBJ1-1	CASSQDPGNSNTEAFF	TGTGCCAGCAGCCAAGATCCAGGGAATTCGAACACTGAAGCTTTCTTT
.	.	TRBV6-5	TRBJ1-1	CASSYSPLSMNTEAFF	TGTGCCAGCAGTTACTCCCCTTTAAGCATGAACACTGAAGCTTTCTTT
.	.	TRBV29-1	TRBJ1-1	CSVELGVNTEAFF	TGCAGCGTTGAACTGGGAGTGAACACTGAAGCTTTCTTT